This note documents a single TCR beta chain sequence. Assay: immunoSEQ multiplex PCR; the TCRdb copy retains only in-frame clones and omits some. The sample records roughly 120,000 clones, roughly 95% being singletons. This entry comes from a study of control samples from healthy donors and cancer patients. Trimming left V 6 bases short and J 1 base short, with 9 bases between. This CDR3 spans 13 amino acids. Germline CDR1 is SGHAT and CDR2 is FQNNGV. The genes are TRBV11-2 and TRBJ1-1; TRBD1 is a possible D gene (5 bases). This TCR was sampled from a man younger than 40 in good health. Input material: blood. CDR3 DNA sequence: TGTGCCAGCAGGTTTACAGGGAACACTGAAGCTTTCTTT. As protein: CASRFTGNTEAFF.